The rows below give T cell receptor beta chains drawn from one sample of a study of blood T cell repertoires in COVID-19. Using immunoSEQ multiplex PCR, the repertoire was profiled, and TCRdb retains in-frame clones only, with some absent. The sample records over 250,000 clones, approximately 90% being singletons. Sequencing used PBMCs or T cells enriched from blood (not recorded which). Every receptor here comes from a woman aged 60-75 years in a cohort exposed to, infected with or recovered from COVID-19 (not recorded which). CDR3s include the opening cysteine and the closing phenylalanine or tryptophan. A D gene is named only where the DNA matches it firmly. Size tells how often a clone was seen (once, few, many) or the class of an expanded clone, and some rows leave it out.

>-|TRBV6-5|TRBJ2-5|-
TGTGCCAGCAGGCGACTCGGGACACCTCAAGAGACCCAGTACTTC
CASRRLGTPQETQYF
>-|TRBV5-1|TRBJ1-1|-
TGCGCCAGCAGCTCTCAGGGGCGGGAGACTGAAGCTTTCTTT
CASSSQGRETEAFF
>-|TRBV4-1|TRBJ2-2|TRBD1
TGCGCCAGCAGCCAAACTAGAGCAGGACAGGGGACCGGGGAGCTGTTTTTT
CASSQTRAGQGTGELFF
>-|TRBV27|TRBJ2-1|TRBD2
TGTGCCAGCAGTTTATTATCGGTCAGTCTAGCGGGTTCCTACAATGAGCAGTTCTTC
CASSLLSVSLAGSYNEQFF
>-|TRBV5-8|TRBJ1-3|-
TGTGCCAGCAGCTTGGGGGCTGCCACTAGCTCTGGAAACACCATATATTTT
CASSLGAATSSGNTIYF
>-|TRBV11-2|TRBJ2-7|-
TGTGCCAGCAGCCCTCCCCCACAGGTGGGGTCCTACGAGCAGTACTTC
CASSPPPQVGSYEQYF
>-|TRBV19|TRBJ1-1|-
TGTGCCAGTAACGCGGGGGGCCCTCCGAACACTGAAGCTTTCTTT
CASNAGGPPNTEAFF
>-|TRBV9|TRBJ1-3|-
TGTGCCAGCAGCGTTCAGGGTACTTCTGGAAACACCATATATTTT
CASSVQGTSGNTIYF
>-|TRBV9|TRBJ1-1|-
TGTGCCAGCAGCCCCCGGGGAGGGGAGAACACTGAAGCTTTCTTT
CASSPRGGENTEAFF
>-|TRBV30|TRBJ2-2|-
TGTGCCTGGACCAGGGACACCGGGGAGCTGTTTTTT
CAWTRDTGELFF
>-|TRBV7-2|TRBJ2-5|-
TGTGCCAGCAGCTTTAGGAGGTTCCAAGAGACCCAGTACTTC
CASSFRRFQETQYF
>-|TRBV10-2|TRBJ2-2|-
TGCGCCAGCAGTGCCCTCTCGGGTCCCCCGGTCGGGGAGCTGTTTTTT
CASSALSGPPVGELFF
>-|TRBV5-4|TRBJ1-2|-
TGTGCCAGCAGCTTTTCCACAGGGTTCTATGGCTACACCTTC
CASSFSTGFYGYTF
>-|TRBV10-3|TRBJ2-7|-
TGTGCCACTAGCTTGGGTTCAGAAACCTACGAGCAGTACTTC
CATSLGSETYEQYF
>few|TRBV2|TRBJ2-7|-
TGTGCCAGCAGTGGGGCTACTGAGCAGTACTTC
CASSGATEQYF
>-|TRBV4-1|TRBJ1-3|-
TGCGCCAGCAGCCAAACCCCCTATTCTGGAAACACCATATATTTT
CASSQTPYSGNTIYF
>few|TRBV6-5|TRBJ2-7|-
TGTGCCAGCAGTTATCAGTCCTCGCCAGCCTACGAGCAGTACTTC
CASSYQSSPAYEQYF
>-|TRBV7-7|TRBJ2-1|TRBD2
TGTGCTAGCAGCCGGGGACTATACAATGAGCAGTTCTTC
CASSRGLYNEQFF
>-|TRBV2|TRBJ2-2|TRBD2
TGTGCCAGCAGTGTCACTAGCGGGAGGGCCGGGACCGGGGAGCTGTTTTTT
CASSVTSGRAGTGELFF
>once|TRBV5-1|TRBJ2-7|-
TGCGCCAGCAGGGGTGACGTACAGTCATACGAGCAGTACTTC
CASRGDVQSYEQYF
>-|TRBV12-3/TRBV12-4|TRBJ1-1|-
TGTGCCAGCAGTTTGGCCCAATCCACTGAAGCTTTCTTT
CASSLAQSTEAFF
>-|TRBV9|TRBJ2-1|TRBD2
TGTGCCAGCAGCGTCGGACTAGCTGATAGCTCCTACAATGAGCAGTTCTTC
CASSVGLADSSYNEQFF
>-|TRBV5-1|TRBJ2-3|TRBD2
TGCGCCAGCAGCTTCCTAGCGGGGACAGATACGCAGTATTTT
CASSFLAGTDTQYF
>-|TRBV5-1|TRBJ2-1|TRBD2
TGCGCCAGCAGCTCTAGCGGGAAGAAGAATGAGCAGTTCTTC
CASSSSGKKNEQFF
>-|TRBV7-3|TRBJ2-2|TRBD2
TGTGCCAGCAGCTGGAGCGGGGACGCGAACACCGGGGAGCTGTTTTTT
CASSWSGDANTGELFF
>-|TRBV12-5|TRBJ1-5|-
TGTGCTAGTGGTTTTCGAGGGTGCAATCAGCCCCAGCATTTT
CASGFRGCNQPQHF
>-|TRBV7-2|TRBJ2-3|TRBD2
TGTGCCAGCAGCAGTAGCGGGAGCCCACCGGGAACGCAGTATTTT
CASSSSGSPPGTQYF
>-|TRBV20-1|TRBJ1-1|-
TGCAGTGCTAGTGGCGGTTTAAACACTGAAGCTTTCTTT
CSASGGLNTEAFF
>-|TRBV6-2/TRBV6-3|TRBJ2-7|TRBD1
TGTGCCAGCAGTCAGCCCGCAGGGGGCGTTTATTACGAGCAGTACTTC
CASSQPAGGVYYEQYF
>-|TRBV7-8|TRBJ1-3|TRBD1
TGTGCCAGCAGCACCAGACAGGGCTTCTCTGGAAACACCATATATTTT
CASSTRQGFSGNTIYF
>few|TRBV18|TRBJ2-7|TRBD2
TGTGCCAGCTCACCAGGACTAGTCCGCTCCTACGAGCAGTACTTC
CASSPGLVRSYEQYF
>-|TRBV29-1|TRBJ1-4|TRBD1
TGCAGCGCCGGGGCTCCTGGGACAGGGGGTAATGAAAAACTGTTTTTT
CSAGAPGTGGNEKLFF
>-|TRBV6-5|TRBJ1-6|-
TGTGCCAGCAACCAGGGGAAGGGGAATTCACCCCTCCACTTT
CASNQGKGNSPLHF
>-|TRBV6-2/TRBV6-3|TRBJ2-3|TRBD1
TGTGCCAGCAGCCCTTGGACAGGAAGCACAGATACGCAGTATTTT
CASSPWTGSTDTQYF
>-|TRBV11-2|TRBJ1-4|TRBD1
TGTGCCAGCAGCCGGGACAGGGAAGAAAAACTGTTTTTT
CASSRDREEKLFF
>-|TRBV7-9|TRBJ1-4|TRBD1
TGTGCCAGCAGCTTAAGCGGGACAGGGGAAAAACTGTTTTTT
CASSLSGTGEKLFF
>-|TRBV7-3|TRBJ2-2|TRBD2
TGTGCCAGCAGCTTAAGGGCTAGCGGGAACACCGGGGAGCTGTTTTTT
CASSLRASGNTGELFF
>-|TRBV30|TRBJ2-2|TRBD2
TGTGCCTGGAGACTAGCGGGAGCCCTTAACACCGGGGAGCTGTTTTTT
CAWRLAGALNTGELFF
>-|TRBV5-6|TRBJ1-5|TRBD1
TGTGCCAGCAGCTTCGGAGGGGGCAACAATCAGCCCCAGCATTTT
CASSFGGGNNQPQHF
>-|TRBV4-1|TRBJ2-1|TRBD2
TGCGCCAGCAGCCAAGTCCCGACTAGCGGGAGGGCCTACAATGAGCAGTTCTTC
CASSQVPTSGRAYNEQFF
>-|TRBV7-2|TRBJ1-4|-
TGTGCCAGCAGACCGGGACTGACTAATGAAAAACTGTTTTTT
CASRPGLTNEKLFF
>-|TRBV5-1|TRBJ1-5|-
TGCGCCAGCAGTAGGAGCGGAAATCAGCCCCAGCATTTT
CASSRSGNQPQHF
>-|TRBV9|TRBJ1-6|TRBD1
TGTGCCAGCAGCGTAGGGACAGGGAATTCACCCCTCCACTTT
CASSVGTGNSPLHF
>-|TRBV7-9|TRBJ1-2|-
TGTGCCAGCAGCTCGGAGGGAGCTTGGGGCTACACCTTC
CASSSEGAWGYTF